These 2 T cell receptor beta chains came from one sample sequenced in a study of cytotoxic CD8 clonotypes in ibrutinib-treated CLL. Data came from immunoSEQ multiplex PCR; TCRdb stores just in-frame clones and leaves some out. The sample carries tens of thousands of clones, approximately 71% recorded once. Specimen: PBMCs, collected at disease progression, from a patient treated with ibrutinib. The receptors here all came from a human donor with chronic lymphocytic leukemia.

This clone was observed a handful of times. The chain links TRBV4-2 to TRBJ1-5; possibly TRBD1 for D (5 bases). CDR3 length: 13 amino acids. CDR1 and CDR2 from the germline V gene are LGHNA and YNFKEQ. Trimming left V 0 bases short and J 6 bases short, with 6 bases between. CDR3 DNA: TGTGCCAGCAGCCAAGATGGGGGTCAGCCCCAGCATTTT. Its protein is CASSQDGGQPQHF.

The V gene is TRBV7-9, the J gene TRBJ1-1; TRBD1 is a possible D gene (6 bases). The CDR3 is 14 residues long. CDR1 and CDR2 (germline): SEHNR, FQNEAQ (reference sequence). Trimming cost V 0 bases and J 6 bases, with 11 bases left between them. In nucleotides, the CDR3 is TGTGCCAGCAGCTTAGCTTGGGGGCAGCCTGAAGCTTTCTTT. As protein: CASSLAWGQPEAFF.